What follows are 2 T cell receptor beta chains derived from one specimen sequenced in a study of graft-versus-host responses after intestinal transplantation (dated by TCRdb to about 2021). These receptors have no known antigen. Libraries were prepared through the immunoSEQ multiplex PCR assay. TCRdb's version of the immuneACCESS table is confined to in-frame rearrangements and falls short of the full clone set. An unresolved V gene accounts for under half of the shortfall where checked; the remainder is of unknown origin. Here the sample has approximately 88,000 clones; approximately 87% occur a single time. Over 0.1% of the sample is in the top ten clones. In the paper's terms, the time point label means: cells obtained before transplantation from donor or recipient. Sequencing used unstimulated CD4+ T cells sorted from spleen or lymph node cells, obtained before intestinal transplant. The receptors shown here come from a human donor who received an intestinal transplant.

The chain has TRBV5-1 and TRBJ2-6; no firm D call. V was pared by 0 bases and J by 0 bases, with 4 bases between. CDR1 and CDR2 (germline): SGHRS, YFSETQ. CDR3 length: 15 residues. CDR3 nucleotide sequence: TGCGCCAGCAGCTTGGGTCTCTCTGGGGCCAACGTCCTGACTTTC. It encodes CASSLGLSGANVLTF.

This chain joins TRBV5-8 and TRBJ2-4, with a possible D match to TRBD1 (6 bases). CDR1 SGHTS and CDR2 YDEGEE come from the germline V gene. V dropped 6 bases and J dropped 6 bases, with 16 bases sitting between them. The CDR3 loop spans 14 amino acids. CDR3 nucleotides: TGTGCCAGCACCCCCCCGGGACACCCAAACATTCAGTACTTC. Amino acids: CASTPPGHPNIQYF.